This T cell receptor (beta chain) derives from a study of blood T cell repertoires in COVID-19. Here immunoSEQ multiplex PCR was the method, and the copy in TCRdb shows in-frame clones only, minus some. The sample has approximately 290,000 clones; approximately 83% are singletons. The CDR3 is 15 amino acids. Germline lookup yields CDR1 MGHRA and CDR2 YSYEKL. Deletions cut 7 bases from V and 3 bases from J, with 17 bases between. The chain couples TRBV4-1 to TRBJ2-3, with D possibly being TRBD2 (6 bases). Sequenced sample: PBMCs or T cells enriched from blood (not recorded which). The receptor's source is a woman in her twenties or thirties who had recovered from COVID-19. In DNA, the CDR3 is TGCGCCAGCAAGTATACGGGAGCGGGTACAGATACGCAGTATTTT. Translated, it gives CASKYTGAGTDTQYF.